The sequence of this TCR beta chain was determined in a study of T cell changes during pregnancy in multiple sclerosis. Profiled with immunoSEQ multiplex PCR; TCRdb holds only in-frame clones, not every one. This sample yields about 75,000 clones, of which 94% are seen a single time; less than 0.15% belongs to the top ten. The germline V gene has CDR1 SGHNT and CDR2 YYREEE (reference sequence). The CDR3 is 15 amino acids. V lost 10 bases and J lost 4; bases outside the gene matches: 12. The sample consisted of CD4+ T cells from peripheral blood mononuclear cells, taken after pregnancy. The TCR originated in a female donor with multiple sclerosis, enrolled in a pregnancy study. The gene calls are TRBV5-4 and TRBJ1-4, with 8 bases fitting TRBD1. The CDR3 DNA is TGTGCCGCGTCCCAGGGGGCAGGGTTTAATGAAAAACTGTTTTTT. Amino acid sequence: CAASQGAGFNEKLFF.